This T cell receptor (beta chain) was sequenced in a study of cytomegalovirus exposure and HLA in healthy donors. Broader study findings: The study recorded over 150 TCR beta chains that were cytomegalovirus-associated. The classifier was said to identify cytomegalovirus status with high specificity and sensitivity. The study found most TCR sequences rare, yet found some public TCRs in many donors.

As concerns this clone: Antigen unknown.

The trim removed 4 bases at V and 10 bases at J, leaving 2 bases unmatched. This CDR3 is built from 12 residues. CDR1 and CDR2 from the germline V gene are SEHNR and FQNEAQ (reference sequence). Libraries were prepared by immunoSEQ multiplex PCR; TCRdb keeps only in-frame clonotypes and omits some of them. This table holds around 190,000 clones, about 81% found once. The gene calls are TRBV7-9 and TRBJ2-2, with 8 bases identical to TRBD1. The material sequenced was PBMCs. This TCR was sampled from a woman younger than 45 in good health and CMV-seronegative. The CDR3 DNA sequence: TGTGCCAGCAGCTCGGACAGGGTGGAGCTGTTTTTT. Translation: CASSSDRVELFF.